Each of the 16 T cell receptor beta chains below was sequenced from the same sample in a study of response to subunit inactivated influenza vaccine. TCRdb re-called the RT-PCR reads with MiXCR, one entry per CDR3 protein. The sample lists under 500,000 distinct CDR3 sequences, roughly 11% occurring once. This specimen was PBMCs from blood, taken roughly 45 days after vaccination. The source of these receptors is a middle-aged man who received an inactivated influenza vaccine.

In its sample, this clonotype was seen a few times. V usage is TRBV4-1 and J usage is TRBJ2-1; the D gene could be TRBD1 or TRBD2 (5 bases each). The V and J ends lost 7 bases and 10 bases respectively, with 29 bases between them. CDR1 and CDR2 from the germline V gene are MGHRA and YSYEKL. This CDR3 comprises 17 residues. CDR3 in DNA: TGCGCCAGCACTTCCTCCGGGGAAAAGGGTGGGCACAGGGAGCAGTTCTTC. Its protein is CASTSSGEKGGHREQFF.

This clonotype has a count of ten or more. The chain couples TRBV29-1 to TRBJ2-1; TRBD1 agrees at 12 bases. The trim removed 6 bases at V and 6 bases at J, leaving 6 bases unmatched. This CDR3 region has 14 residues. Germline loops: CDR1 SQVTM, CDR2 ANQGSEA. The CDR3 protein is CSVGPGQGANEQFF. The CDR3 DNA sequence: TGCAGCGTCGGTCCGGGACAGGGGGCCAATGAGCAGTTCTTC.

This clonotype has just a few counts. The V call is TRBV11-2, the J call TRBJ1-2; 9 bases match TRBD1. The germline V gene encodes CDR1 SGHAT and CDR2 FQNNGV. The CDR3 covers 13 residues. V lost 1 base to trimming and J lost 8 bases; unmatched junction nucleotides: 2. This chain's CDR3 is CASSLGDRAGYTF. The CDR3 coding sequence is TGTGCCAGCAGCTTAGGGGACAGGGCCGGCTACACCTTC. Combining the CDR3 with reference TRBV11-2 and TRBJ1-2 gives the whole variable domain EAGVAQSPRYKIIEKRQSVAFWCNPISGHATLYWYQQILGQGPKLLIQFQNNGVVDDSQLPKDRFSAERLKGVDSTLKIQPAKLEDSAVYLCASSLGDRAGYTFGSGTRLTVV.

This clonotype was found a few times. The V gene is TRBV30, the J gene TRBJ1-2, with D hard to call. CDR1 GTSNPN and CDR2 SVGIG come from the germline V gene (reference sequence). This CDR3 has 13 residues. Trimming removed 1 base at V and 4 bases at J, with 10 bases between. Here the CDR3 DNA reads TGTGCCTGGAGTGGCAGTTGGGCCTATGGCTACACCTTC. Protein product: CAWSGSWAYGYTF.

In this sample, this clonotype turned up once. A much more abundant neighbour one base away suggests this may be a read error. The conserved phenylalanine or tryptophan is not found at the CDR3 terminus, so this likely reflects a read error. The chain employs TRBV5-1 and TRBJ2-1; 7 positions match TRBD1. Looked up from germline, CDR1 is SGHRS and CDR2 is YFSETQ. Unmatched junction bases numbered 7, after V lost 0 bases and J lost 13 bases. There are 13 residues in the CDR3. The CDR3: CASSLAVRDSQFS. The CDR3 nucleotides are TGCGCCAGCAGCTTGGCCGTCCGGGACAGCCAGTTCTCC.

For the CDR3, the DNA is TGTGCCAGCAGTTTACGTCCTAGCTGGGACATTCAGTACTTC. Its translation is CASSLRPSWDIQYF. V usage is TRBV28 and J usage is TRBJ2-4; D is perhaps TRBD2 (5 bases). Trimming cost V 2 bases and J 8 bases, with 13 bases left between them. This CDR3 is built from 14 residues. The germline CDR1 and CDR2 sequences are MDHEN and SYDVKM.

DNA for the CDR3: TGTGCCAGCAGTGTTAGGACTAGCGGGAGTGAGCAGTTCTTC. It translates to CASSVRTSGSEQFF. The chain recombines TRBV2 with TRBJ2-1, with 13 nucleotides matching TRBD2. Germline V gene lookup returns CDR1 SNHLY and CDR2 FYNNEI. Germline trimming cut 4 bases from V and 9 bases from J; bases unmatched to any gene: 3. This CDR3 region has 14 residues.

The chain uses TRBV11-1 and TRBJ2-3, with TRBD2 matching over 12 bases. V lost 4 bases to trimming and J lost 5 bases; unmatched junction nucleotides: 4. Germline V gene lookup returns CDR1 SGHAT and CDR2 FQDESV (reference sequence). The CDR3 contains 15 residues. Here the CDR3 reads CASSSLTSGGDTQYF. CDR3 DNA: TGTGCCAGCAGCTCCCTGACTAGCGGGGGAGATACGCAGTATTTT.

This chain connects TRBV6-1 to TRBJ2-5; D could derive from TRBD1 or TRBD2 (5 bases each). The germline gives CDR1 MNHNS, CDR2 SASEGT. Trimming removed 7 bases at V and 5 bases at J, with 17 bases between. The CDR3 runs to 14 residues. The CDR3 region has the DNA TGTGCCAGCACCACTCCGGGGCTCCCGGAGACCCAGTACTTC. Translation: CASTTPGLPETQYF.

The chain combines TRBV9 with TRBJ2-2; D is perhaps TRBD1 (5 bases). Between the trimmed V and J ends, which lost 0 bases and 6 bases, there was a span of 21 bases. The CDR3 is made up of 18 amino acids. Germline V gene lookup returns CDR1 SGDLS and CDR2 YYNGEE. This CDR3 is CASSVGAGPSLFAGELFF. As DNA, the CDR3 is TGTGCCAGCAGCGTAGGAGCAGGGCCTTCTCTATTTGCCGGGGAGCTGTTTTTT.

The J gene is TRBJ2-3, the V gene TRBV4-3; D possibly matches TRBD1 or TRBD2 (6 bases each). CDR3 size: 15 residues. Looked up from germline, CDR1 is LGHNA and CDR2 is YSLEER. V dropped 1 base and J dropped 5 bases, with 13 bases sitting between them. CDR3 amino acids: CASSQVRGHLDTQYF. The CDR3 DNA reads TGCGCCAGCAGCCAAGTCCGGGGGCATTTAGATACGCAGTATTTT.

The chain recombines TRBV9 with TRBJ2-4; 12 nucleotides match TRBD2. The CDR3 loop spans 16 amino acids. Germline V lookup: CDR1 SGDLS, CDR2 YYNGEE. V lost 4 bases and J lost 7; bases outside the gene matches: 9. The CDR3 region has the DNA TGTGCCAGCAGCACCCCTCTAGCGGGAGGGACCAACATTCAGTACTTC. Amino acid sequence: CASSTPLAGGTNIQYF.

This clonotype was counted a single time. The junction shows a germline mismatch at one end, possibly a read error. The rearrangement joins TRBV5-1 to TRBJ2-5, with a tentative D call TRBD1 (6 bases). This CDR3 has 13 amino acids. Germline values: CDR1 SGHRS, CDR2 YFSETQ. Here the CDR3 reads CANSSQGQETQYF. CDR3 in DNA: TGCGCCAACAGCTCACAGGGACAAGAGACCCAGTACTTC.

In the case of this clonotype: The conserved phenylalanine or tryptophan is not found at the CDR3 terminus, so this likely reflects a read error. This chain uses TRBV20-1 with TRBJ2-3; TRBD1 might be the D (6 bases). The CDR3 spans 15 residues. Germline CDR1 and CDR2: DFQATT and SNEGSKA (reference sequence). The V end lost 4 bases, the J end lost 0 bases, and 14 bases lay between the germline ends. The CDR3: CSATEGVLSTDTQYI. The CDR3 DNA reads TGCAGTGCTACCGAGGGGGTACTTAGCACAGATACGCAGTATATT.

The V and J genes are TRBV20-1 and TRBJ2-7, with TRBD2 as a possible D gene (6 bases). V was shortened by 3 bases and J by 6 bases, with 21 bases between the two germline ends. The V gene's germline CDR1 is DFQATT and CDR2 SNEGSKA (reference sequence). The CDR3 has 15 amino acids. For the CDR3, the DNA is TGCAGTGCTAGTAATCCCGGGAGTTACCACCCCGAGCAGTACTTC. Protein sequence: CSASNPGSYHPEQYF.

Many counts were recorded for this clonotype. The chain carries TRBV11-2 and TRBJ1-2, with a tentative D call TRBD1 (6 bases). The V end was cut by 8 bases, the J end by 11 bases, with 21 bases between. The germline gives CDR1 SGHAT, CDR2 FQNNGV. This CDR3 region has 13 residues. CDR3 region: CASGDTGFFDYTF. DNA for the CDR3: TGTGCCAGCGGCGATACAGGGTTTTTTGATTACACCTTC.